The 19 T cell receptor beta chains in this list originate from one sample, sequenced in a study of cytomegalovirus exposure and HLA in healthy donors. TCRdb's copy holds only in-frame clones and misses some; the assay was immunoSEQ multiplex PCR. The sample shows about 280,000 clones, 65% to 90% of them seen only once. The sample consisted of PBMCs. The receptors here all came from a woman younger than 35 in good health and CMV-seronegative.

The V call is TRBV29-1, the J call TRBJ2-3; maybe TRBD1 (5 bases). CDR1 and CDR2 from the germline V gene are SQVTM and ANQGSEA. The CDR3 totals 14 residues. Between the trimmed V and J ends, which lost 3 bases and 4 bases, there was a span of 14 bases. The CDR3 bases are TGCAGCGTTGAGGCAGGGTGGGGATCAGATACGCAGTATTTT. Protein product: CSVEAGWGSDTQYF.

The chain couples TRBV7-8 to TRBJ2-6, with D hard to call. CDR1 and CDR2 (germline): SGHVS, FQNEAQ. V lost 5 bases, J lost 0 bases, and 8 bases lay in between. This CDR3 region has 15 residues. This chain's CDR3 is CASSLRSSGANVLTF. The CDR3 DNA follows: TGTGCCAGCAGCCTTCGGTCCTCTGGGGCCAACGTCCTGACTTTC.

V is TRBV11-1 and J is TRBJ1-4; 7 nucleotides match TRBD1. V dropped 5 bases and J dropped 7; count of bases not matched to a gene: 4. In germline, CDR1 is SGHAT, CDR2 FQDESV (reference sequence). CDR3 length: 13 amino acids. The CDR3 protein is CASSGQAIEKLFF. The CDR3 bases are TGTGCCAGCAGCGGACAGGCGATTGAAAAACTGTTTTTT.

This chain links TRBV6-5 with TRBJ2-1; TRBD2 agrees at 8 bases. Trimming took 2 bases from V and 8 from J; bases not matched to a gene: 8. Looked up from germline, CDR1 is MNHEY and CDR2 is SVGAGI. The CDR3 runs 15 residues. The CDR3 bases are TGTGCCAGCAGTTACCTAGCGGGCGCACCGGATGAGCAGTTCTTC. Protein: CASSYLAGAPDEQFF.

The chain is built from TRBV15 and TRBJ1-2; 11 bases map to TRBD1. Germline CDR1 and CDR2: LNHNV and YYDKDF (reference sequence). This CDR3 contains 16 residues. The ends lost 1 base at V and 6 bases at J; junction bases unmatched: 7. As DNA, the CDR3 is TGTGCCACCAGCAGAGCTCGGGGACAGGGGGAAAATGGCTACACCTTC. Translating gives CATSRARGQGENGYTF.

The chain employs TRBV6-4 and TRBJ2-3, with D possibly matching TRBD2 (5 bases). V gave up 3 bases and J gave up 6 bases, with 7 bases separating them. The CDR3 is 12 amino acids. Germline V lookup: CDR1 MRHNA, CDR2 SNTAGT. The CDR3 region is CASSESGDTQYF. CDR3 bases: TGTGCCAGCAGTGAATCGGGGGATACGCAGTATTTT.

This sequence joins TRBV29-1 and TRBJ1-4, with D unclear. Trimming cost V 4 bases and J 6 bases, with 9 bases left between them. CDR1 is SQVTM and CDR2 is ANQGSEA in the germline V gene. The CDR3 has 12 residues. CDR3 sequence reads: CSVGGPYEKLFF. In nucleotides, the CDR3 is TGCAGCGTTGGAGGTCCTTATGAAAAACTGTTTTTT.

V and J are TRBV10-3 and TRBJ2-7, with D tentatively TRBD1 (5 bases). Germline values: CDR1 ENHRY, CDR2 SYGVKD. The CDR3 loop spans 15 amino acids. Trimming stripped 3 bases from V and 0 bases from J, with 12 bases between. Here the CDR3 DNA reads TGTGCCATCAGTGACCGGACACTTAACTCCTACGAGCAGTACTTC. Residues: CAISDRTLNSYEQYF.

This CDR3 reads CAWSEATAGEAFF. Written as DNA, the CDR3 is TGTGCCTGGAGTGAAGCGACGGCGGGTGAAGCTTTCTTT. This chain connects TRBV30 to TRBJ1-1; D remains ambiguous. The CDR3 sequence is 13 residues long. Trimming cost V 1 base and J 7 bases, with 13 bases left between them. Germline V gives CDR1 GTSNPN, CDR2 SVGIG (reference sequence). The full variable domain, its missing parts supplied by reference TRBV30 and TRBJ1-1, is SQTIHQWPATLVQPVGSPLSLECTVEGTSNPNLYWYRQAAGRGLQLLFYSVGIGQISSEVPQNLSASRPQDRQFILSSKKLLLSDSGFYLCAWSEATAGEAFFGQGTRLTVV.

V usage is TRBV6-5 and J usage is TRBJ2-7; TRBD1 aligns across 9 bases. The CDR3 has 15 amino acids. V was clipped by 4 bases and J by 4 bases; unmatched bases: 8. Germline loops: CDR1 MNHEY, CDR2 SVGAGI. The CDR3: CASSLAGTGQYEQYF. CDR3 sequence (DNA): TGTGCCAGCAGTTTAGCCGGGACAGGGCAATACGAGCAGTACTTC.

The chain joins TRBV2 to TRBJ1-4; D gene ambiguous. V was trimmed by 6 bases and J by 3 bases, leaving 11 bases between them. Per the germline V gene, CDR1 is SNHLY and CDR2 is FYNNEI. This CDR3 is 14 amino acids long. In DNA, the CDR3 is TGTGCCAGCAGCCTGGCCTTGCCTAATGAAAAACTGTTTTTT. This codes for CASSLALPNEKLFF.

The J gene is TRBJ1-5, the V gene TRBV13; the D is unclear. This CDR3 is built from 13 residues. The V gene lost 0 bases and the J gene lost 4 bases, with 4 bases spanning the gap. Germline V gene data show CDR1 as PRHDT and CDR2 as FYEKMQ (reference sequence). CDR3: CASSLGSNQPQHF. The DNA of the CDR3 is TGTGCCAGCAGCTTAGGGAGTAATCAGCCCCAGCATTTT.

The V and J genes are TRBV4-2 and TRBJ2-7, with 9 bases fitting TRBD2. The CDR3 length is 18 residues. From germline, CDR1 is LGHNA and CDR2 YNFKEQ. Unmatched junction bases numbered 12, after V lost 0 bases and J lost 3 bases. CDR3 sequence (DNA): TGTGCCAGCAGCCAAGATACCCCCCTAAGCGGGAGGAACTACGAGCAGTACTTC. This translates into CASSQDTPLSGRNYEQYF.

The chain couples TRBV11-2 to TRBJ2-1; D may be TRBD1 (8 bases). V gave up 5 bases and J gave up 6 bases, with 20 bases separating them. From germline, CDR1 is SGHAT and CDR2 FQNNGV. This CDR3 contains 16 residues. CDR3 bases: TGTGCCAGCAGCGTTCGCTTAACAGGGGGGGGCAATGAGCAGTTCTTC. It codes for CASSVRLTGGGNEQFF.

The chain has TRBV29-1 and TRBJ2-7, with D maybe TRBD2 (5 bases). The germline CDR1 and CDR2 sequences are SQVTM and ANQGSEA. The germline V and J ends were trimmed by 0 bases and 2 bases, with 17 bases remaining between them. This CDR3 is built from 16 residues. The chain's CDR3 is CSVEDNYSGSAYEQYF. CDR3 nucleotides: TGCAGCGTTGAAGATAATTATTCAGGTAGCGCCTACGAGCAGTACTTC.

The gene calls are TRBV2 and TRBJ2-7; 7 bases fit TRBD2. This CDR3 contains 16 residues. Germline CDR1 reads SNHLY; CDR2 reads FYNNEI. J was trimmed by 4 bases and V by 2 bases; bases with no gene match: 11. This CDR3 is CASSEQTTRGGYEQYF. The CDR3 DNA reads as TGTGCCAGCAGTGAACAAACGACACGGGGAGGGTACGAGCAGTACTTC.

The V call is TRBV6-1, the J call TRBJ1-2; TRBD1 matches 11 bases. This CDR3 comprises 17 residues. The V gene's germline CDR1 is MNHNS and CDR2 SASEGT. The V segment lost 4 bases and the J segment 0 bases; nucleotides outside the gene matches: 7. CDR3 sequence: CASSAADRGLANYGYTF. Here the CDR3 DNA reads TGTGCCAGCAGTGCGGCGGACAGGGGGCTCGCTAACTATGGCTACACCTTC.

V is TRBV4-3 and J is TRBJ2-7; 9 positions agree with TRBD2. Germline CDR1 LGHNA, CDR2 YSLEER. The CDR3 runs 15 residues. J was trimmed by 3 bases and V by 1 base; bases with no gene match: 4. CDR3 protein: CASSQGAGGLYEQYF. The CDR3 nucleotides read TGCGCCAGCAGCCAAGGGGCGGGGGGGCTCTACGAGCAGTACTTC.

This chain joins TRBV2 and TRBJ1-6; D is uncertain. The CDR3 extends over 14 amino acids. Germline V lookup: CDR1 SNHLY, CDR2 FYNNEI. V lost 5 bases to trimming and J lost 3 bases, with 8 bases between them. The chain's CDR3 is CASSLPVYNSPLHF. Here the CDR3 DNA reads TGTGCCAGCAGTTTGCCAGTCTATAATTCACCCCTCCACTTT.